This TCR beta chain was sequenced for a study of T cells after yellow fever vaccination (dated by TCRdb to about 2019). Study-level background: The SMART-Seq v4 Ultra Low Input RNA kit was used to prepare libraries from fractions with low cell numbers. Blood was collected at multiple timepoints before and after primary and secondary immunization, and bulk PBMC replicates and cell subsets were isolated. To track T-cell clones before and after primary and booster YFV17D yellow fever vaccination, bulk TCR alpha and beta repertoires were sequenced longitudinally. The cohort comprised two healthy male donors, one aged 18 to 30 and one aged 30 to 40 years. What the work shows at the level of the full study, not this receptor alone: FACS-sorted repertoires could contain abundant contaminating clonotypes from the bulk population, so computational filtering was required. A small fraction of clonotypes appeared in both the CD4 and CD8 compartments, likely as a result of convergent recombination. Only a couple of donors were included in the study, so the extent to which the findings can be generalized is limited. After the booster, most of the clones that had expanded following primary vaccination were detected again (96% of CD4 and roughly 88% of CD8), which suggests that memory was broadly maintained. Compared with the primary T-cell response, the secondary T-cell response was weaker but faster, peaking on day 5 rather than day 15.

V is cut by 2 bases and J by 0 bases, and the space between the germline ends is 22 bases. The CDR3 measures 19 amino acids from cysteine to phenylalanine. Kept here is only the CDR3 DNA, which spans 57 bases and is read in frame from base 1. TCRdb lists the instrument as Illumina NovaSeq 6000. Synthesis of TCR cDNA relied on 5'RACE template switching, a step that introduced a universal primer site along with unique molecular identifiers. Priming of cDNA synthesis was performed from both the TCR alpha and TCR beta constant segments. Two PCR steps were used to amplify libraries, with sample barcodes and sequencing adapters being added in the second step. Sequencing of libraries was done on Illumina HiSeq 2500 (2x100 bp) or NovaSeq (2x150 bp). In the original analysis: MIGEC handled demultiplexing of reads and collapsing into UMI consensus sequences, while MiXCR performed V(D)J alignment. Clonotypes responding to the vaccine were identified with edgeR on replicate PBMC samples, with the criteria of FDR below 0.01 and a log2 fold change above 5 up to day 15. Bulk clonotypes were assigned CD4 or CD8 identity according to which sequenced CD4 or CD8 repertoire held them at higher abundance. The public sequencing data were trimmed at Q25 with fastp and processed into clonotypes with MiXCR by TCRdb, which kept only in-frame beta chains. A single entry per CDR3 protein holds the most common genes and DNA from its merged rows. These V and J calls derive from TCRdb rather than the authors' analysis. The table for this sample lists about 250,000 distinct CDR3 sequences; approximately 3.8% of them were counted only once. The ten most abundant clones make up around 19% of the sample.

This clonotype has ten or more counts. Which antigen it targets is not known. No base-level quality is on record; no much larger clone is a single base apart. Explained via the paper, the treatment or condition label denotes: live attenuated yellow fever vaccine strain. At every blood-draw timepoint, two biological replicates of bulk PBMCs were collected. A standard Ficoll-Paque protocol was used to isolate PBMCs from peripheral blood. TriZol was used to extract RNA from bulk PBMCs, CD4 and CD8 fractions, and dextramer-positive and dextramer-negative fractions. The rearranged segments are TRBV12-3 or TRBV12-4 and TRBJ1-1; TRBD1 is perhaps the D gene, given 5 matching bases. The TCR comes from a man aged 18 to 30 who received the YFV17D yellow fever vaccine. The material sequenced was PBMCs, taken 15 days after the yellow fever booster vaccination. CDR3 reads: CASSLSRAWLTGLNTEAFF. The sequence in DNA is TGTGCCAGCAGTTTAAGTCGAGCGTGGCTCACAGGCTTGAACACTGAAGCTTTCTTT.